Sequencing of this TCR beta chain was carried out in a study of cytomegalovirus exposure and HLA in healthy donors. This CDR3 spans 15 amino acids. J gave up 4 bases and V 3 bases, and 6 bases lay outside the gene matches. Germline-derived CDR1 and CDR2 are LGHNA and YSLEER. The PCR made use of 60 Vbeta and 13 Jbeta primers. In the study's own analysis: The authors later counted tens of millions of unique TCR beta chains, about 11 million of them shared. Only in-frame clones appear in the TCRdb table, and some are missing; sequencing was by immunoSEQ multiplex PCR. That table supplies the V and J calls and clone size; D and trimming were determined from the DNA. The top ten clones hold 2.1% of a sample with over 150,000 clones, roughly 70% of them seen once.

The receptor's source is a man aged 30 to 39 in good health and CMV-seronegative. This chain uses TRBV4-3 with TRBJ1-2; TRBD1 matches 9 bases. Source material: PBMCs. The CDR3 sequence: CASSQKRGQGYGYTF. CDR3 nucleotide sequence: TGCGCCAGCAGCCAGAAGAGGGGACAGGGCTATGGCTACACCTTC.